This T cell receptor (beta chain) was obtained from a study of cytomegalovirus exposure and HLA in healthy donors. The germline CDR1 and CDR2 sequences are SGHAT and FQNNGV. There are 12 residues in the CDR3. Trimming cost V 5 bases and J 1 base, with 5 bases left between them. The PCR had 60 Vbeta and 13 Jbeta primers. Some clones are missing from TCRdb's copy, which holds only in-frame ones; the method was immunoSEQ multiplex PCR. Seen here are 75,000 to 95,000 clones, 70% to 85% observed once, and the top ten hold about an eighth. Investigators did not record CMV serostatus for this donor. The TCR originated in a human donor in good health. This chain uses TRBV11-2 with TRBJ1-2; unclear D gene. Sequencing used PBMCs. CDR3 loop: CASSLYNYGYTF. CDR3 bases: TGTGCCAGCAGCCTCTATAACTATGGCTACACCTTC.